One sample yielded the 11 T cell receptor beta chains listed below, sequenced in a study of graft-versus-host responses after intestinal transplantation. Graft-derived tissue was subjected to processing to liberate intraepithelial and lamina propria lymphocytes. Produced via immunoSEQ multiplex PCR; TCRdb's table is partial and in-frame only. The table lists 9,600 or so clones, about four fifths of them singletons, with 20% to 25% in the top ten. Sequencing was performed on ileum tissue, taken roughly 450 days after intestinal transplantation. Receptor source: a human patient who received an intestinal transplant, so some T cells may come from the graft donor.

The rearrangement uses TRBV28 and TRBJ2-3; weak D call: TRBD2 (5 bases). From germline, CDR1 is MDHEN and CDR2 SYDVKM. Trimming pared 5 bases from V and 0 bases from J, leaving 15 bases between. This CDR3 has 16 residues. The CDR3 nucleotides read TGTGCCAGCAGTCCATTTACGGGGAAAAGCACAGATACGCAGTATTTT. This sequence encodes CASSPFTGKSTDTQYF.

CDR3 protein: CASSKAERQGVKGSNQPQHF. For the CDR3, the DNA is TGTGCCAGCAGCAAAGCCGAAAGACAGGGCGTGAAGGGTAGCAATCAGCCCCAGCATTTT. The chain couples TRBV21-1 to TRBJ1-5; the D call TRBD1 from the table was never checked on the DNA. TRBV21-1 is marked as a pseudogene. The CDR3 has 20 residues.

The V call is TRBV6-1, the J call TRBJ2-3; 9 nucleotides align to TRBD2. J lost 3 bases, V lost 1 base, and 5 bases had no gene match. The CDR3 sequence is 16 residues long. CDR1 is MNHNS and CDR2 is SASEGT in the germline V gene. In DNA form, the CDR3 reads TGTGCCAGCAGTGAAGGAGCTAGCGGGGTTACAGATACGCAGTATTTT. It translates to CASSEGASGVTDTQYF.

This chain uses TRBV5-1 with TRBJ2-5, with 14 bases matching TRBD2. Trimming took 4 bases from V and 2 from J; bases not matched to a gene: 4. The length of the CDR3 is 16 residues. CDR1 is SGHRS and CDR2 is YFSETQ in the germline V gene. The CDR3 spells CASSGTSGGAQETQYF. The DNA for the CDR3 is TGCGCCAGCAGCGGGACTAGCGGGGGAGCTCAAGAGACCCAGTACTTC.

The chain recombines TRBV13 with TRBJ2-5, with TRBD2 matching 9 bases. The V and J ends lost 2 bases and 3 bases, in that order; junction bases with no gene match: 4. The CDR3 is 15 residues long. The germline V gene has CDR1 PRHDT and CDR2 FYEKMQ (reference sequence). CDR3 residues: CASSLRSSGEETQYF. The CDR3, as DNA: TGTGCCAGCAGCTTACGGTCTAGCGGGGAAGAGACCCAGTACTTC.

The CDR3: CASSSIPLAVQETQYF. The CDR3, as DNA: TGTGCCAGCAGCTCCATACCTTTAGCGGTCCAAGAGACCCAGTACTTC. The chain carries TRBV5-6 and TRBJ2-5, with D possibly being TRBD2 (6 bases). CDR1 SGHDT and CDR2 YYEEEE come from the germline V gene. V lost 3 bases, J lost 1 base, and 16 bases lay in between. The CDR3 spans 16 residues.

The chain has TRBV15 and TRBJ1-3, with a possible D match to TRBD1 (5 bases). The CDR3 spans 15 residues. V was pared by 0 bases and J by 2 bases, with 8 bases between. CDR1 is LNHNV and CDR2 is YYDKDF in the germline V gene (reference sequence). The CDR3 DNA reads as TGTGCCACCAGCAGAGACAGGGACCCTGGAAACACCATATATTTT. As protein: CATSRDRDPGNTIYF.

A note on this clone: This sample includes further DNA sequences coding for the same CDR3. The rearrangement joins TRBV6-5 to TRBJ1-1, with 9 bases aligning to TRBD1. This CDR3 has 15 residues. Germline loops: CDR1 MNHEY, CDR2 SVGAGI. With V trimmed by 0 bases and J by 5 bases, 4 bases remained unmatched. CDR3 DNA: TGTGCCAGCAGTTACTCGAGACAGGGGGTTACTGAAGCTTTCTTT. Encoded protein: CASSYSRQGVTEAFF.

This clone was counted between two and nine times. V usage is TRBV10-3 and J usage is TRBJ1-6, with TRBD1 matching over 7 bases. The junction had 8 bases not matched to a gene; V was cut back by 2 bases and J by 10 bases. The CDR3 has 15 amino acids. CDR1 is ENHRY and CDR2 is SYGVKD in the germline V gene. The CDR3 DNA is TGTGCCATCAGTGAGGGTTTGGGACAGTCGTCACCCCTCCACTTT. Protein product: CAISEGLGQSSPLHF.

The rearrangement joins TRBV20-1 to TRBJ2-5; the D gene is possibly TRBD1 (6 bases). The CDR3 contains 11 residues. Germline CDR1 is DFQATT and CDR2 is SNEGSKA (reference sequence). V was cut by 5 bases and J by 12 bases, with 16 bases left in between. This CDR3 reads CSAPQGLLEYF. Written as DNA, the CDR3 is TGCAGTGCTCCACAGGGTTTGCTGGAGTACTTC.

With regard to this clone: Other DNA sequences in this specimen translate into the identical CDR3. This sequence joins TRBV7-9 and TRBJ1-4; D may be TRBD1 (5 bases). The germline V and J ends were trimmed by 4 bases and 14 bases, with 20 bases remaining between them. The germline V gene has CDR1 SEHNR and CDR2 FQNEAQ (reference sequence). The CDR3 length is 14 residues. The CDR3 nucleotides read TGTGCCAGCAGCTCGGGACTGGGGTTGGCAAAGCTGTTTTTT. Translation gives CASSSGLGLAKLFF.